This T cell receptor beta chain comes out of a study of T cell changes during pregnancy in multiple sclerosis. CDR1 is SGHRS and CDR2 is YFSETQ in the germline V gene. The ends lost 0 bases at V and 9 bases at J; junction bases unmatched: 3. CDR3 size: 13 residues. Assay: immunoSEQ multiplex PCR; the TCRdb copy retains only in-frame clones and omits some. The sample has 25,000 to 35,000 clones, about 90% seen once. This sample comprised CD4+ T cells from peripheral blood mononuclear cells, obtained in the first trimester of pregnancy. This sequence originates from a female donor in good health, enrolled as a control in a pregnancy study. The rearrangement uses TRBV5-1 and TRBJ1-1; 9 bases map to TRBD1. As DNA, the CDR3 is TGCGCCAGCAGCTTGGGACAGGGGGATAAAGCTTTCTTT. Translated: CASSLGQGDKAFF.